The rows below give T cell receptor beta chains drawn from one sample of a study of blood T cells in healthy people across ages. TCRdb redid the calling of the 5' RACE reads with MiXCR, one entry per CDR3 protein. The sample carries roughly 790,000 distinct CDR3 sequences, roughly 45% recorded once. The specimen sequenced was blood. These receptor sequences come from a woman aged 55-70 years in good health. CDR3s include the opening cysteine and the closing phenylalanine or tryptophan. Fields, in order: CDR3 length, D gene, clone size, J gene, V gene, CDR3 DNA, CDR3 protein. A D gene is named only where the DNA matches it firmly. Size is stated for part of the rows, as once, few or many counts, or as a class when the clone is expanded.

CDR3 length: 12
D gene: NA
clone size: few
J gene: TRBJ2-7
V gene: TRBV27
CDR3 DNA: TGTGCCAGCAGCGACCGAATAGGTGAGCAGTACTTC
CDR3 protein: CASSDRIGEQYF

CDR3 length: 13
D gene: NA
clone size: NA
J gene: TRBJ2-2
V gene: TRBV12-3/TRBV12-4
CDR3 DNA: TGTGCCAGCAGCTACGACCGAGCTGGGGAGCTGTTTTTT
CDR3 protein: CASSYDRAGELFF

CDR3 length: 12
D gene: NA
clone size: few
J gene: TRBJ1-2
V gene: TRBV12-3/TRBV12-4
CDR3 DNA: TGTGCCAGCAGTTTAGCGAGCAGGTTGGGCACCTTC
CDR3 protein: CASSLASRLGTF

CDR3 length: 11
D gene: NA
clone size: once
J gene: TRBJ2-1
V gene: TRBV28
CDR3 DNA: TGTGCCAGCATGCGCGTTCGGGAGCAGTTCTTC
CDR3 protein: CASMRVREQFF

CDR3 length: 15
D gene: NA
clone size: few
J gene: TRBJ1-2
V gene: TRBV2
CDR3 DNA: TGTGCCAGCAGTGAACAGGGACCCTATAACTATGGCTACACCTTC
CDR3 protein: CASSEQGPYNYGYTF

CDR3 length: 14
D gene: NA
clone size: NA
J gene: TRBJ1-2
V gene: TRBV5-6
CDR3 DNA: TGTGCCAGCAGCTTGGGCAGCCGATCTGGTGGCTACACCTTC
CDR3 protein: CASSLGSRSGGYTF

CDR3 length: 15
D gene: NA
clone size: NA
J gene: TRBJ2-3
V gene: TRBV7-2
CDR3 DNA: TGTGCCAGCAGCTTAGGCATAACTGAGCCAGATACGCAGTATTTT
CDR3 protein: CASSLGITEPDTQYF

CDR3 length: 15
D gene: NA
clone size: NA
J gene: TRBJ2-1
V gene: TRBV5-1
CDR3 DNA: TGCGCCAGCAGCTTGGTCGGCACCCAAGCGCATGAGCAGTTCTTC
CDR3 protein: CASSLVGTQAHEQFF

CDR3 length: 14
D gene: NA
clone size: NA
J gene: TRBJ2-1
V gene: TRBV11-2
CDR3 DNA: TGTGCCAGCAGCTTAGATGGCAGTCCGGGCGAGCAGTTCTTC
CDR3 protein: CASSLDGSPGEQFF

CDR3 length: 12
D gene: TRBD1
clone size: NA
J gene: TRBJ2-7
V gene: TRBV20-1
CDR3 DNA: TGCAGTGCTGGACAGGGACTCCACGAGCAGTACTTC
CDR3 protein: CSAGQGLHEQYF

CDR3 length: 16
D gene: TRBD2
clone size: many
J gene: TRBJ2-3
V gene: TRBV6-5
CDR3 DNA: TGTGCCAGCAGTTACTTCGGACTAGCGGGATCCGATACGCAGTATTTT
CDR3 protein: CASSYFGLAGSDTQYF

CDR3 length: 16
D gene: TRBD2
clone size: NA
J gene: TRBJ2-7
V gene: TRBV5-1
CDR3 DNA: TGCGCCAGCAGCTTGGCGCTAGCGGGGGGCACCTCCGAGCAGTACTTC
CDR3 protein: CASSLALAGGTSEQYF

CDR3 length: 16
D gene: TRBD2
clone size: NA
J gene: TRBJ2-1
V gene: TRBV7-9
CDR3 DNA: TGTGCCAGCAGCACGGAACTAGCGGGGGTGTACAATGAGCAGTTCTTC
CDR3 protein: CASSTELAGVYNEQFF

CDR3 length: 14
D gene: NA
clone size: few
J gene: TRBJ1-4
V gene: TRBV6-5
CDR3 DNA: TGTGCCAGCAGTCTCGGGAGAGCCTATGAAAAACTGTTTTTT
CDR3 protein: CASSLGRAYEKLFF

CDR3 length: 15
D gene: TRBD1
clone size: NA
J gene: TRBJ2-7
V gene: TRBV10-1
CDR3 DNA: TGCGCCAGCAGTGACGGGGGACAGGGGGGCTACGAGCAGTACTTC
CDR3 protein: CASSDGGQGGYEQYF

CDR3 length: 15
D gene: NA
clone size: NA
J gene: TRBJ2-5
V gene: TRBV6-5
CDR3 DNA: TGTGCCAGCAGTTACCCGACAGCACCTAAAGAGACCCAGTACTTC
CDR3 protein: CASSYPTAPKETQYF

CDR3 length: 20
D gene: TRBD2
clone size: few
J gene: TRBJ2-3
V gene: TRBV12-5
CDR3 DNA: TGTGCTAGTGGTTTGGTTATCTGGACTAGCGGGGGGGCCCGCCCAGATACGCAGTATTTT
CDR3 protein: CASGLVIWTSGGARPDTQYF

CDR3 length: 15
D gene: NA
clone size: few
J gene: TRBJ1-2
V gene: TRBV6-1
CDR3 DNA: TGTGCCAGCAGGAATGGGGAGACAGGCGTTCTCGGCTACACCTTC
CDR3 protein: CASRNGETGVLGYTF

CDR3 length: 11
D gene: NA
clone size: few
J gene: TRBJ2-7
V gene: TRBV12-3/TRBV12-4
CDR3 DNA: TGTGCCAGCAGTCGGTCCCGGGAGCAGTACTTC
CDR3 protein: CASSRSREQYF

CDR3 length: 12
D gene: NA
clone size: once
J gene: TRBJ1-5
V gene: TRBV6-6
CDR3 DNA: TGTGCCAGCAGTAATGGCAATCAGCCCCAGCATTTT
CDR3 protein: CASSNGNQPQHF